This T cell receptor (beta chain) came from a study of cytomegalovirus exposure and HLA in healthy donors. Study-level findings and limits: Using a false discovery rate of 0.05, a later analysis showed that fewer than 20,000 TCR beta sequences were associated with HLA alleles. TRBV6-2, TRBV6-3 and some other V segments were unresolvable in 87-base-pair reads.

The PCR was carried out with 60 Vbeta primers and 13 Jbeta primers. The protocol was immunoSEQ multiplex PCR, while the TCRdb copy is restricted to in-frame clones and leaves out a portion. The sample includes about 140,000 clones, 80% of them seen just once. Regarding donors, all were healthy bone marrow donors. A note on this clone: The antigen remains unidentified.

V was pared by 1 base and J by 5 bases, with 1 base of the junction left unmatched. Germline V gene sequence: CDR1 KGHSH, CDR2 LQKENI. The CDR3 consists of 13 residues. This clonotype was obtained from a man in his fifties or sixties in good health and CMV-seronegative. The chain couples TRBV18 to TRBJ1-1; 7 bases map to TRBD1. The sample taken for sequencing was PBMCs. The CDR3 loop reads CASSPQGATEAFF. The CDR3 coding sequence is TGTGCCAGCTCACCACAGGGGGCAACTGAAGCTTTCTTT.